One T cell receptor (beta chain) is described in this entry. Its antigen remains unidentified. This specimen belongs to a study of cytomegalovirus exposure and HLA in healthy donors. The overall study: Genetic ancestry analysis placed approximately 80% of the 300 to 500 donors that were genotyped in the Caucasian-associated cluster.

Notes on the study in general: In vitro testing confirmed a few CMV-associated chains as specific for CMV antigens.

The CDR3 is 18 residues long. CDR1 and CDR2 from the germline V gene are KGHSH and LQKENI. V gave up 2 bases and J gave up 3 bases, with 22 bases separating them. PCR amplification relied on 60 Vbeta primers (plus 13 Jbeta primers). Libraries were prepared by immunoSEQ multiplex PCR; TCRdb keeps only in-frame clonotypes and omits some of them. The data contain about 74,000 clones, 72% of them singletons. The chain combines TRBV18 with TRBJ1-2; D is possibly TRBD1 (5 bases). The source of this sequence is a woman in her 40s in good health and CMV-seropositive. Sequenced: PBMCs. CDR3 DNA sequence: TGTGCCAGCTCACCAGGTCATCCTAGTGGGGCAGAGCACTATGGCTACACCTTC. Protein: CASSPGHPSGAEHYGYTF.